The table lists the clone carrying this T cell receptor (beta chain) with a few counts. Repertoires were generated with immunoSEQ multiplex PCR, while TCRdb's copy carries only in-frame clones and drops some. Counted here are tens of thousands of clones, just over 85% occurring once; the ten biggest clones make up about 22%. This sample was taken from a study of radiation and T cells in renal cell carcinoma. Regarding time point: blood 2 weeks post-SBRT. Treatment denoted: 15 Gy SBRT to primary tumor, nephrectomy 4 weeks later. After SBRT, blood was collected at 2 and 4 weeks, plus baseline. This CDR3 is built from 13 residues. Trimming cost V 1 base and J 3 bases, with 6 bases left between them. Germline lookup yields CDR1 SGHTA and CDR2 FQGNSA.

The chain recombines TRBV7-2 with TRBJ1-1, with a tentative D call TRBD1 (5 bases). The starting material was blood, obtained from a patient whose treatment included radiotherapy and nephrectomy. This receptor was obtained from a woman aged 45-59 years with renal cell carcinoma. CDR3 coding DNA: TGTGCCAGCAGCTTAGTGGGGGACACTGAAGCTTTCTTT. Protein product: CASSLVGDTEAFF.